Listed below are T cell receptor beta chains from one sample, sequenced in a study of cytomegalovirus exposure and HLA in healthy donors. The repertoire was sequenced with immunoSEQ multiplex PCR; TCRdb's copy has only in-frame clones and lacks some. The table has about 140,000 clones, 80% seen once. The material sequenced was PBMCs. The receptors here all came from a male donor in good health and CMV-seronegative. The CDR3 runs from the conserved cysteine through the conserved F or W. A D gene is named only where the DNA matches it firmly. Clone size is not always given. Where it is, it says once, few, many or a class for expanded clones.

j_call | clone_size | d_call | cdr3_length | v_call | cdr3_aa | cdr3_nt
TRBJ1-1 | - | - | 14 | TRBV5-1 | CASSRGTANTEAFF | TGCGCCAGCAGCCGCGGGACTGCTAACACTGAAGCTTTCTTT
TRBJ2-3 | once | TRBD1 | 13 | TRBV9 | CASGTANTDTQYF | TGTGCCAGCGGGACAGCTAACACAGATACGCAGTATTTT
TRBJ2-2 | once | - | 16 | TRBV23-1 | CASSPPPGKRAGELFF | TGCGCCAGCAGTCCCCCTCCGGGAAAAAGGGCCGGGGAGCTGTTTTTT
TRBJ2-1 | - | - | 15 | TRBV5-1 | CASSPSGAVYNEQFF | TGCGCCAGCAGCCCTAGTGGGGCAGTTTACAATGAGCAGTTCTTC
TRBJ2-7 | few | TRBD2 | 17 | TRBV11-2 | CASSLGGLAGATYEQYF | TGTGCCAGCAGCTTGGGGGGGCTAGCGGGTGCTACCTACGAGCAGTACTTC
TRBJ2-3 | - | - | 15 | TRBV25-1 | CASSESRRYTDTQYF | TGTGCCAGCAGTGAAAGCCGCCGTTACACAGATACGCAGTATTTT
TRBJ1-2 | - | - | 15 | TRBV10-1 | CASSDQAARLGGYTF | TGCGCCAGCAGTGACCAGGCGGCTAGACTAGGGGGCTACACCTTC
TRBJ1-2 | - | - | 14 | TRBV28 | CASISGERKNGYTF | TGTGCCAGCATCTCAGGGGAGAGAAAAAATGGCTACACCTTC
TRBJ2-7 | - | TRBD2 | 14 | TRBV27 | CASSLSGGKYEQYF | TGTGCCAGCAGTTTATCCGGGGGGAAGTACGAGCAGTACTTC
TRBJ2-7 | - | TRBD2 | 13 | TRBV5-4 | CASSLDPAGDGYF | TGTGCCAGCAGCTTGGATCCAGCGGGGGACGGGTACTTC
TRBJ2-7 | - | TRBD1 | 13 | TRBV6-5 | CASGGQGLYEQYF | TGTGCCAGCGGAGGACAGGGACTCTACGAGCAGTACTTC
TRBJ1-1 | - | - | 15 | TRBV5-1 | CASSLETTGYTEAFF | TGCGCCAGCAGCTTGGAAACCACAGGCTACACTGAAGCTTTCTTT
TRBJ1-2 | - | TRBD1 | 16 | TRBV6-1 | CASSGPGQAANYGYTF | TGTGCCAGCAGTGGTCCCGGACAGGCAGCTAACTATGGCTACACCTTC
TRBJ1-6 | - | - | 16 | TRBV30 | CAWSREDMTYNSPLHF | TGTGCCTGGAGTCGGGAGGATATGACCTATAATTCACCCCTCCACTTT
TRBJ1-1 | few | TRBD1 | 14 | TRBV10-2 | CASGDSPMNTEAFF | TGCGCCAGCGGGGACAGCCCCATGAACACTGAAGCTTTCTTT
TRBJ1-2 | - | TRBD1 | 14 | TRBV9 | CASSVGQGNYGYTF | TGTGCCAGCAGCGTAGGACAGGGGAACTATGGCTACACCTTC
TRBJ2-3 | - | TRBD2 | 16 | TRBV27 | CASSPLAGALMDTQYF | TGTGCCAGCAGTCCTCTAGCGGGGGCCTTGATGGATACGCAGTATTTT
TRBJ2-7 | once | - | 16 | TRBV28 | CASVSHGDGGTYEQYF | TGTGCCAGCGTTTCCCACGGGGATGGGGGGACCTACGAGCAGTACTTC
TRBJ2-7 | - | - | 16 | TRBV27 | CASSRETRGLSHQQYF | TGTGCCAGCAGCCGAGAGACTAGGGGTCTCTCTCATCAGCAGTACTTC
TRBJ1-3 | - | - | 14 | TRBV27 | CASRPGQERNTIYF | TGTGCCAGCAGGCCGGGACAAGAACGAAACACCATATATTTT
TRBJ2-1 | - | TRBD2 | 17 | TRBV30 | CAWSGNPRGGLYNEQFF | TGTGCCTGGAGTGGCAACCCCCGGGGGGGCCTTTACAATGAGCAGTTCTTC
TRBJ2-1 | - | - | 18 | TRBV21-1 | CASSKDQRYKRVVNEQFF | TGTGCCAGCAGCAAGGACCAGCGGTACAAAAGAGTGGTCAATGAGCAGTTCTTC
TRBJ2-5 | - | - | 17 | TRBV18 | CASSPNLQGRGVGTQYF | TGTGCCAGCTCACCGAATCTACAGGGAAGGGGAGTTGGGACCCAGTACTTC
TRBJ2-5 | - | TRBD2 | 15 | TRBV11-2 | CASSLDPGGLETQYF | TGTGCCAGCAGCTTAGATCCGGGAGGGCTAGAGACCCAGTACTTC
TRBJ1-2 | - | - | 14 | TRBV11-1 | CASSSSGANYGYTF | TGTGCCAGCAGCTCCTCTGGAGCTAACTATGGCTACACCTTC
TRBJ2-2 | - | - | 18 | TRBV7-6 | CASSLMVTAGGITGELFF | TGTGCCAGCAGCTTAATGGTAACGGCAGGGGGGATCACCGGGGAGCTGTTTTTT
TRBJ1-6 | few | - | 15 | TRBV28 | CASSSEGVGNSPLHF | TGTGCCAGCAGTTCGGAGGGAGTGGGGAATTCACCCCTCCACTTT
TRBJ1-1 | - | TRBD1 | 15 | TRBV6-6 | CASNLGTGGRTEAFF | TGTGCCAGCAACCTTGGGACAGGGGGAAGAACTGAAGCTTTCTTT
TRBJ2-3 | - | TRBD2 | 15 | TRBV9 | CASSASGGRTDTQYF | TGTGCCAGCAGCGCTAGCGGGGGGCGCACAGATACGCAGTATTTT
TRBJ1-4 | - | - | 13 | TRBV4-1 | CASSQVMSQKLFF | TGCGCCAGCAGCCAAGTGATGAGTCAAAAACTGTTTTTT
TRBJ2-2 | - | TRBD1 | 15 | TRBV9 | CASSVQGGPAGELFF | TGTGCCAGCAGCGTCCAAGGGGGCCCCGCCGGGGAGCTGTTTTTT
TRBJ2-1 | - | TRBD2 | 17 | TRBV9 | CASSVGLAGGFYNEQFF | TGTGCCAGCAGCGTTGGCTTGGCGGGGGGGTTCTACAATGAGCAGTTCTTC
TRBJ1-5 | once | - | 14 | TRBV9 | CASSVGHSNQPQHF | TGTGCCAGCAGCGTAGGGCATAGCAATCAGCCCCAGCATTTT
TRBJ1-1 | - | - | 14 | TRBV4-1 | CASSEPHRNTEAFF | TGCGCCAGCAGCGAACCTCACAGGAACACTGAAGCTTTCTTT
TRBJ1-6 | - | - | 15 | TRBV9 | CASSVTDDYNSPLHF | TGTGCCAGCAGCGTGACAGACGACTATAATTCACCCCTCCACTTT
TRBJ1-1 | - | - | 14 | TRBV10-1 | CASSEHAGNTEAFF | TGCGCCAGCAGTGAGCATGCAGGGAACACTGAAGCTTTCTTT
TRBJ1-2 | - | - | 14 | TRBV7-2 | CASSLVGGMEGYTF | TGTGCCAGCAGCTTAGTTGGGGGGATGGAAGGCTACACCTTC
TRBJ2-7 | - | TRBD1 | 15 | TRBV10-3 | CAISESEGASYEQYF | TGTGCCATCAGTGAGTCTGAGGGGGCTTCCTACGAGCAGTACTTC
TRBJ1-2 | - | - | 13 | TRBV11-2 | CASSLSQGREYTF | TGTGCCAGCAGCTTAAGCCAGGGGCGGGAGTACACCTTC